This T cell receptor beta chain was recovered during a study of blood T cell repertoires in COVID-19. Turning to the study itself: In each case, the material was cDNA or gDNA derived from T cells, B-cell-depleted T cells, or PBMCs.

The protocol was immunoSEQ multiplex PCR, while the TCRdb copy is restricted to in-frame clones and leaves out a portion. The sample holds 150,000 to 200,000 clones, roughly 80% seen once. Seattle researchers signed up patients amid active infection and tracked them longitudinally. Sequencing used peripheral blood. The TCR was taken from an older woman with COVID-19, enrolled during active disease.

The CDR3: CASSFGTGGRYGYTF. Here the CDR3 DNA reads TGTGCCAGCAGTTTTGGGACAGGGGGACGATATGGCTACACCTTC. The chain joins TRBV28 to TRBJ1-2; TRBD1 matches at 11 bases. V dropped 3 bases and J dropped 5; count of bases not matched to a gene: 5. The CDR3 is 15 residues long. CDR1 and CDR2 (germline): MDHEN, SYDVKM.